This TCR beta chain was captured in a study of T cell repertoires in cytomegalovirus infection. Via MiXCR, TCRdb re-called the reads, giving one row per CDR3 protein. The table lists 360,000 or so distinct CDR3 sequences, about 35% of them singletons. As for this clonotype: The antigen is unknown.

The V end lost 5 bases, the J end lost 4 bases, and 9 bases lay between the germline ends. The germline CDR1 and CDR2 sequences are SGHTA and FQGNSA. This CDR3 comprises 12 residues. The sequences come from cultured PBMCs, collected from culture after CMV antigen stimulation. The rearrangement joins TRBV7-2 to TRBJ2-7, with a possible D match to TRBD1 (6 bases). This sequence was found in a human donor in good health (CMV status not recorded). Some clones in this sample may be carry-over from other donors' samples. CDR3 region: CASSGQIYEQYF. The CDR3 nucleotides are TGTGCCAGCAGCGGACAGATTTACGAGCAGTACTTC.